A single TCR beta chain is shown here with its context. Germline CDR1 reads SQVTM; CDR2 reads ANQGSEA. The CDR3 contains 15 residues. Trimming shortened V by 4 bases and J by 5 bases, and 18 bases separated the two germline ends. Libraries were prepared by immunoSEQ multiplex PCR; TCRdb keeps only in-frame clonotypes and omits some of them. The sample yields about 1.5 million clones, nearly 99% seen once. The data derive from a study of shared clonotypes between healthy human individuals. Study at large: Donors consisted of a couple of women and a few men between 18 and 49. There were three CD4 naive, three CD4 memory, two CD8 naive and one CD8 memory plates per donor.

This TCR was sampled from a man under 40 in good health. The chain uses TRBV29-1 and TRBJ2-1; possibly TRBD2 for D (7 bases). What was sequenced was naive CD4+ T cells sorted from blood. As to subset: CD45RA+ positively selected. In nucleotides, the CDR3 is TGCAGCGTTGGGACCGGGAGAGGGGGGGACAATGAGCAGTTCTTC. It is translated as CSVGTGRGGDNEQFF.